These T cell receptor beta chains were read from a single sample in a study of blood T cell repertoires in COVID-19. This table comes from immunoSEQ multiplex PCR, and its TCRdb copy is limited to in-frame clones, with some not included. In the table there are around 100,000 clones, approximately 78% of which are singletons. Material: peripheral blood. The receptors stem from a man aged 70 or older with acute or convalescent COVID-19. CDR3s include the opening cysteine and the closing phenylalanine or tryptophan. D genes are given only for firm matches. Clone size, where shown, is once, few, many, or a class for clones that have expanded.

V	J	size	D	CDR3	DNA
TRBV9	TRBJ1-4	NA	NA	CASSVDPYSNEKLFF	TGTGCCAGCAGCGTAGATCCGTATTCTAATGAAAAACTGTTTTTT
TRBV5-1	TRBJ2-2	once	TRBD1	CASSGGQLLRNTGELFF	TGCGCCAGCAGCGGGGGACAGCTACTAAGAAACACCGGGGAGCTGTTTTTT
TRBV2	TRBJ1-4	NA	NA	CASSPGSTNEKLFF	TGTGCCAGCAGCCCCGGGAGTACTAATGAAAAACTGTTTTTT
TRBV28	TRBJ2-7	NA	TRBD2	CASSGTGGPRVRF	TGTGCCAGCAGCGGGACGGGGGGACCCCGGGTGAGGTTC
TRBV28	TRBJ1-1	NA	NA	CASRMAPMNTEAFF	TGTGCCAGCCGTATGGCTCCAATGAACACTGAAGCTTTCTTT
TRBV19	TRBJ2-7	NA	TRBD2	CASSIQLAGYEQYF	TGTGCCAGTAGTATACAACTAGCGGGATACGAGCAGTACTTC
TRBV5-1	TRBJ2-7	NA	NA	CASSLEGSGEQYF	TGCGCCAGCAGCTTGGAGGGATCGGGAGAGCAGTACTTC
TRBV18	TRBJ2-7	NA	TRBD2	CASSPSRVGSGSSYEQYF	TGTGCCAGCTCACCGTCTCGGGTTGGTAGCGGGAGCTCCTACGAGCAGTACTTC
TRBV9	TRBJ1-4	NA	NA	CASQKTGATNEKLFF	TGTGCCAGCCAAAAAACAGGCGCAACTAATGAAAAACTGTTTTTT
TRBV5-4	TRBJ2-7	NA	NA	CASSREGDFSYEQYF	TGTGCCAGCAGCCGTGAAGGCGACTTCTCCTACGAGCAGTACTTC
TRBV19	TRBJ1-5	NA	NA	CASKDTNQPQHF	TGTGCCAGTAAGGACACCAATCAGCCCCAGCATTTT
TRBV5-1	TRBJ2-2	NA	TRBD2	CASSLDRASGRGTGELFF	TGCGCCAGCAGCTTGGACCGCGCTAGCGGGAGAGGGACCGGGGAGCTGTTTTTT
TRBV21-1	TRBJ2-7	NA	NA	CARGPDRVTYEQYF	TGTGCCAGAGGACCCGACAGGGTAACCTACGAGCAGTACTTC
TRBV19	TRBJ1-2	NA	NA	CASSTKPSGGYTF	TGTGCCAGTAGTACCAAACCCAGCGGTGGCTACACCTTC
TRBV7-2	TRBJ2-3	once	NA	CASSPPDGAGDTQYF	TGTGCCAGCAGCCCCCCTGATGGGGCCGGGGATACGCAGTATTTT
TRBV5-1	TRBJ1-2	few	TRBD1	CASSLALLRDSYGYTF	TGCGCCAGCAGCTTGGCGCTACTCCGGGACAGTTATGGCTACACCTTC
TRBV6-6	TRBJ1-2	NA	NA	CASSYSLGGGGYTF	TGTGCCAGCAGTTACTCGCTAGGGGGTGGAGGCTACACCTTC
TRBV25-1	TRBJ2-7	once	NA	CASSESQGPYEQYF	TGTGCCAGCAGTGAATCGCAGGGGCCATACGAGCAGTACTTC
TRBV6-5	TRBJ1-4	NA	NA	CASKEDEKLFF	TGTGCCAGCAAGGAGGACGAAAAACTGTTTTTT
TRBV24-1	TRBJ1-3	NA	NA	CATEAGPSGNTIYF	TGTGCCACCGAAGCAGGGCCCTCTGGAAACACCATATATTTT
TRBV6-1	TRBJ1-1	NA	NA	CASSEGKGRARENTEAFF	TGTGCCAGCAGTGAGGGAAAAGGGAGGGCCAGGGAGAACACTGAAGCTTTCTTT
TRBV2	TRBJ2-2	NA	TRBD1	CASDDRAGELFF	TGTGCCAGTGACGACAGGGCCGGGGAGCTGTTTTTT
TRBV28	TRBJ2-2	NA	NA	CASSPHPPRTGELFF	TGTGCCAGCAGTCCCCACCCCCCGAGGACCGGGGAGCTGTTTTTT
TRBV19	TRBJ1-5	NA	NA	CASSRDGGGYQPQHF	TGTGCCAGTAGCAGGGATGGGGGAGGATATCAGCCCCAGCATTTT
TRBV20-1	TRBJ1-4	NA	NA	CSVPKREKLFF	TGCAGTGTGCCTAAGCGTGAAAAACTGTTTTTT
TRBV24-1	TRBJ2-1	once	NA	CATKDPAGNNEQFF	TGTGCCACGAAGGACCCTGCAGGGAACAATGAGCAGTTCTTC
TRBV3-1/TRBV3-2	TRBJ2-5	NA	NA	CASSQGAGLETQYF	TGTGCCAGCAGCCAAGGGGCAGGGTTGGAGACCCAGTACTTC
TRBV18	TRBJ1-4	NA	TRBD1	CASSLNRQGANEKLFF	TGTGCCAGCTCACTAAATAGGCAGGGGGCTAATGAAAAACTGTTTTTT
TRBV4-1	TRBJ2-1	few	NA	CASSQLNEQFF	TGCGCCAGCAGCCAACTCAATGAGCAGTTCTTC